This TCR beta chain came from a study of early T cells in non-severe SARS-CoV-2 infection (dated by TCRdb to the early 2020s). For the wider study: Because TCR sequencing was done on bulk RNA from unsorted whole blood, the alpha and beta chains could not be paired. The study at large found these results: VDJdb matching was skewed toward anti-spike CD8 responses and likely underestimated virus-specific expansions by missing private and CD4 specificities.

Trimming accounts for 3 bases at V and 1 base at J, while the number of junction bases matched to no gene is 2. Looking up the germline V gene yields CDR1 MDHEN and CDR2 SYDVKM. From its cysteine to its phenylalanine, the CDR3 spans 14 amino acids. CDR3 DNA only is kept here, 42 bases in frame from base 1. This was a case-control study nested in a cohort of healthcare workers in London, UK, who had nasopharyngeal swab PCR tests and blood samples taken every week. Healthcare workers were recruited during the week of the UK lockdown, between 23 and 31 March 2020, and followed weekly for up to roughly 15 weeks. The sample holds a few counts of this clonotype. What antigen it recognizes has not been identified. No clone much larger than this one lies a single base away; base qualities are absent. Library preparation employed 5' RACE. The sequencer was a NextSeq 500. In the TCR library protocol, unique molecular identifiers were attached to individual cDNA molecules to correct for PCR bias and sequencing error. Both TCR alpha and beta chains were sequenced, and tight co-correlation was observed between alpha and beta sequence abundances in each sample. In the paper's pipeline: V gene, J gene and CDR3 annotation of TCR sequences was performed with Decombinator V4. TCRs were defined as expanded if a significant change between any two time points was detected under a Poisson model with p below 0.0001. Abundances of TCRs were expressed as counts per million after normalisation to the total number of TCRs sequenced in each sample. TRAV1-2 paired with TRAJ12, TRAJ20 or TRAJ33 defined MAIT TCRs, while TRAV10 paired with TRAJ18 defined iNKT TCRs. VDJdb, accessed on 1 November 2021, was searched for TCRs annotated for CMV, EBV and SARS-CoV-2, and TCRs annotated for more than one antigen were excluded. TCRdb itself trimmed the public reads at Q25 with fastp, ran MiXCR and retained productive beta chains. Each CDR3 protein gets just one entry, which takes the most common genes and DNA from the rows behind it. For this entry, the V and J calls and clone size follow TCRdb and not the study's own pipeline. The sample table lists fewer than 95,000 distinct CDR3 sequences, 15% to 20% of them with a count of one. Around 4.9% of the sample is held by the ten biggest clonotypes.

Specimen: whole blood, collected at baseline. The chain links TRBV28 with TRBJ2-7, with 8 middle bases fitting TRBD1. The TCR comes from an adult who was a healthcare worker with PCR-confirmed SARS-CoV-2 infection or an uninfected control (not recorded which). The DNA reads TGTGCCAGCAGTTTGGGACAGGAGTCCTACGAGCAGTACTTC. Its protein product is CASSLGQESYEQYF.